Following are 16 T cell receptor beta chains from one sample sequenced in a study of graft-versus-host responses after intestinal transplantation. The assay was immunoSEQ multiplex PCR, and TCRdb's table has in-frame clones only and misses some. The repertoire holds some 96,000 clones, with 75% to 95% as singletons. The sequencing here drew on PBMCs, taken 450 to 480 days after intestinal transplant. All receptors come from a human patient who received an intestinal transplant, so some T cells may come from the graft donor.

This rearrangement joins TRBV2 to TRBJ2-2, with 15 bases matching TRBD2. Trimming took 7 bases from V and 5 from J; bases not matched to a gene: 11. There are 18 residues in the CDR3. Germline CDR1 and CDR2: SNHLY and FYNNEI. DNA for the CDR3: TGTGCCAGCAACGGACTAGCGGGGGGGCCGACGGGGACCGGGGAGCTGTTTTTT. This sequence encodes CASNGLAGGPTGTGELFF.

The V call is TRBV11-2, the J call TRBJ1-1; tentatively, D is TRBD1 (5 bases). Trimming removed 10 bases at V and 4 bases at J, with 19 bases between. The CDR3 has 14 amino acids. Per the germline V gene, CDR1 is SGHAT and CDR2 is FQNNGV. CDR3 region: CATGGIGGSTEAFF. Here the CDR3 DNA reads TGTGCCACGGGGGGAATCGGAGGATCCACTGAAGCTTTCTTT.

This rearrangement joins TRBV11-2 to TRBJ2-1, with no clear D. The CDR3 is made up of 15 amino acids. Trimming took off 1 base at V and 0 bases at J, with 7 bases between the two ends. CDR1 is SGHAT, CDR2 FQNNGV, per germline. The DNA of the CDR3 is TGTGCCAGCAGCTTAGGGTCAGCCTCCTACAATGAGCAGTTCTTC. It is translated as CASSLGSASYNEQFF.

V gene TRBV6-5 combines with J gene TRBJ1-1; weak D call: TRBD1 (6 bases). The germline V and J ends were trimmed by 0 bases and 5 bases, with 16 bases remaining between them. The germline gives CDR1 MNHEY, CDR2 SVGAGI. CDR3 length: 16 residues. The CDR3 DNA reads TGTGCCAGCAGTTACTCAGCGGGGGGCATACGGACTGAAGCTTTCTTT. The encoded protein is CASSYSAGGIRTEAFF.

V gene TRBV5-4 combines with J gene TRBJ2-3; no firm D call. In germline, CDR1 is SGHNT, CDR2 YYREEE (reference sequence). Trimming took off 3 bases at V and 0 bases at J, with 5 bases between the two ends. The CDR3 sequence is 13 residues long. The CDR3 nucleotides are TGTGCCAGCAGCTGGGAAAGCACAGATACGCAGTATTTT. This encodes CASSWESTDTQYF. Complete variable domain (other parts from reference TRBV5-4 and TRBJ2-3): ETGVTQSPTHLIKTRGQQVTLRCSSQSGHNTVSWYQQALGQGPQFIFQYYREEENGRGNFPPRFSGLQFPNYSSELNVNALELDDSALYLCASSWESTDTQYFGPGTRLTVL.

The chain is built from TRBV4-1 and TRBJ2-7; tentative D call: TRBD1 (5 bases). Germline V CDR1 and CDR2: MGHRA, YSYEKL. The V gene lost 2 bases and the J gene lost 1 base, with 9 bases spanning the gap. The length of the CDR3 is 14 residues. The CDR3 DNA follows: TGCGCCAGCAGCCAAACCCAGGGATCCTACGAGCAGTACTTC. Protein: CASSQTQGSYEQYF.

The V call is TRBV6-5, the J call TRBJ1-1; D uncertain. Germline lookup yields CDR1 MNHEY and CDR2 SVGAGI. This CDR3 is built from 11 residues. Between the trimmed V and J ends, which lost 6 bases and 10 bases, there was a span of 12 bases. CDR3 in DNA: TGTGCCAGCAGCAAAGCGGGGAGAGCTTTCTTT. It translates to CASSKAGRAFF.

V is TRBV6-4 and J is TRBJ2-3; D perhaps matches TRBD1 (5 bases). The germline CDR1 and CDR2 sequences are MRHNA and SNTAGT. V dropped 2 bases and J dropped 2 bases, with 11 bases sitting between them. The CDR3 is 15 residues long. The CDR3 sequence: CASSDRGFPTDTQYF. The DNA of the CDR3 is TGTGCCAGCAGTGACAGGGGATTCCCCACAGATACGCAGTATTTT.

The J gene is TRBJ1-1, the V gene TRBV6-6; D may be TRBD1 (5 bases). The CDR3 totals 13 residues. Germline V gene lookup returns CDR1 MNHNY and CDR2 SVGAGI (reference sequence). Trimming cost V 2 bases and J 3 bases, with 7 bases left between them. The CDR3 sequence: CASSYTRDTEAFF. The DNA of the CDR3 is TGTGCCAGCAGTTACACCAGGGACACTGAAGCTTTCTTT.

The chain joins TRBV11-2 to TRBJ1-1; possibly TRBD1 for D (5 bases). This CDR3 has 19 amino acids. Looked up from germline, CDR1 is SGHAT and CDR2 is FQNNGV. Trimming removed 5 bases from V and 0 bases from J, with 25 bases in between. The CDR3 nucleotides are TGTGCCAGCAGCCTCTTTCCCCGGGGACCCATTGATATGAACACTGAAGCTTTCTTT. Amino acid sequence: CASSLFPRGPIDMNTEAFF.

The J gene is TRBJ2-1, the V gene TRBV4-1; 11 bases line up with TRBD2. CDR3 size: 16 residues. J gave up 4 bases and V 5 bases, and 7 bases lay outside the gene matches. In germline, CDR1 is MGHRA, CDR2 YSYEKL. CDR3 coding DNA: TGCGCCAGCAGCTTCCGGACTAGCGGGCCTTACAATGAGCAGTTCTTC. Translating gives CASSFRTSGPYNEQFF.

The chain is built from TRBV7-2 and TRBJ2-5; maybe TRBD2 (5 bases). V was cut by 1 base and J by 5 bases, with 8 bases left in between. CDR1 and CDR2 from the germline V gene are SGHTA and FQGNSA. The CDR3 sequence is 13 residues long. CDR3 nucleotide sequence: TGTGCCAGCAGCTTAGGAGGGATTGAGACCCAGTACTTC. Translation gives CASSLGGIETQYF.

The J gene is TRBJ1-2, the V gene TRBV7-9; D is uncertain. CDR3 size: 16 residues. CDR1 and CDR2 from the germline V gene are SEHNR and FQNEAQ (reference sequence). Trimming removed 1 base at V and 7 bases at J, with 19 bases between. The chain's CDR3 is CASSLDRVGSFGGYTF. For the CDR3, the DNA is TGTGCCAGCAGCTTAGATCGTGTAGGGTCCTTTGGTGGCTACACCTTC.

This chain joins TRBV9 and TRBJ2-2, with TRBD2 as a possible D gene (5 bases). Trimming removed 4 bases at V and 4 bases at J, with 11 bases between. This CDR3 spans 14 amino acids. The V gene's germline CDR1 is SGDLS and CDR2 YYNGEE. For the CDR3, the DNA is TGTGCCAGCAGCTCCCCCCGGGGCACCGGGGAGCTGTTTTTT. Translating it yields CASSSPRGTGELFF.

The rearrangement links TRBV5-1 to TRBJ1-1; no firm D call. The germline V and J ends were trimmed by 5 bases and 3 bases, with 8 bases remaining between them. There are 12 residues in the CDR3. CDR1 is SGHRS, CDR2 YFSETQ, per germline. The CDR3, as DNA: TGCGCCAGCAGGCTCGCGGACACTGAAGCTTTCTTT. As protein: CASRLADTEAFF.

The chain recombines TRBV5-1 with TRBJ1-2, with unresolved D. CDR3 size: 13 residues. Germline V CDR1 and CDR2: SGHRS, YFSETQ. Trimming shortened V by 4 bases and J by 0 bases, and 7 bases separated the two germline ends. This CDR3 reads CASSLETNYGYTF. The CDR3 DNA reads as TGCGCCAGCAGCCTAGAGACTAACTATGGCTACACCTTC.